This T cell receptor beta chain comes out of a study of Ad26.COV2.S vaccination and SARS-CoV-2 variants. Study-level points and caveats: Higher spike-specific TCR breadth was found in vaccine recipients than in placebo recipients.

This CDR3 comprises 18 residues. The J segment lost 0 bases and the V segment lost 4 bases, leaving 15 bases of the junction unmatched. Germline CDR1 reads SGHAT; CDR2 reads FQNNGV. Concerning this clone: Its antigen is not identified.

The treatment denotes: approximately 18 received Ad26.COV2.S at low or high dose, single or two shots; roughly five received placebo; per-sample allocation not given. At day 63 after the first vaccine or placebo injection, samples were drawn. Clones were sequenced by immunoSEQ multiplex PCR, and TCRdb holds only the in-frame ones, with some missing. Among under 550,000 clones listed, 90% were seen once. V and J are TRBV11-2 and TRBJ2-7; 7 bases are shared with TRBD1. The material sequenced was peripheral blood, taken in a trial of Ad26.COV2.S vaccine versus placebo. The sequence was obtained from a person aged 18-65 years who received the Ad26.COV2.S COVID-19 vaccine or a placebo. The CDR3 loop reads CASSSDQTGWSSSYEQYF. The CDR3, as DNA: TGTGCCAGCAGCTCCGACCAGACAGGGTGGTCCAGCTCCTACGAGCAGTACTTC.